The 32 T cell receptor beta chains reported below all come from one sample, sequenced in a study of cytomegalovirus exposure and HLA in healthy donors. PCR used 60 Vbeta primers and 13 Jbeta primers. The table came from immunoSEQ multiplex PCR; TCRdb's copy has only in-frame clones and leaves some out. The sample contains under 200,000 clones, about three quarters of which appear only once. Sequenced material: PBMCs. These receptors were taken from a woman aged 40 to 50 in good health and CMV-seropositive.

The chain links TRBV7-8 to TRBJ2-3; D might be TRBD1 (6 bases). The CDR3 is made up of 15 amino acids. Germline assignment: CDR1 SGHVS and CDR2 FQNEAQ. V dropped 5 bases and J dropped 6 bases, with 18 bases sitting between them. The CDR3 is CASSPQGRSTDTQYF. CDR3 nucleotide sequence: TGTGCCAGCAGCCCACAGGGAAGGTCTACGGATACGCAGTATTTT.

The chain couples TRBV5-5 to TRBJ2-2, with 7 bases matching TRBD2. Germline CDR1 and CDR2: SGHKS and YYEKEE (reference sequence). The CDR3 totals 16 residues. The ends lost 3 bases at V and 2 bases at J; junction bases unmatched: 7. CDR3 sequence: CASSSSPAGNTGELFF. For the CDR3, the DNA is TGTGCCAGCAGCTCATCTCCAGCGGGAAACACCGGGGAGCTGTTTTTT.

In the case of this clone: In the same sample, other DNA sequences code for this CDR3. V usage is TRBV5-1 and J usage is TRBJ2-3; perhaps TRBD1 as D (5 bases). The germline gives CDR1 SGHRS, CDR2 YFSETQ. V lost 0 bases and J 6 bases, leaving 5 bases between the germline ends. This CDR3 is 12 amino acids long. CDR3 DNA sequence: TGCGCCAGCAGCTTGGAGGGGGATACGCAGTATTTT. It yields the protein CASSLEGDTQYF.

The J gene is TRBJ1-2, the V gene TRBV6-5, with D perhaps matching TRBD1 (5 bases). The CDR3 loop spans 11 amino acids. V dropped 6 bases and J dropped 14 bases, with 16 bases sitting between them. The germline CDR1 and CDR2 sequences are MNHEY and SVGAGI. The CDR3 spells CASSVPGLLTF. DNA for the CDR3: TGTGCCAGCAGCGTCCCGGGACTTCTAACCTTC.

The chain is built from TRBV27 and TRBJ1-2, with D perhaps TRBD1 (5 bases). V was trimmed by 6 bases and J by 7 bases, leaving 21 bases between them. CDR3 length: 15 amino acids. CDR1 is MNHEY and CDR2 is SMNVEV in the germline V gene (reference sequence). Written as DNA, the CDR3 is TGTGCCAGCAGCCATCTATGGGGGGAGGACGGTGGCTACACCTTC. Encoded protein: CASSHLWGEDGGYTF.

The chain couples TRBV19 to TRBJ1-2; 11 nucleotides agree with TRBD1. This CDR3 region has 13 residues. V trimming: 9 bases; J trimming: 3 bases; junction bases outside the gene matches: 3. In germline, CDR1 is LNHDA, CDR2 SQIVND (reference sequence). The CDR3 DNA is TGTGCCAGCCAGGGACAGGGGGACTATGGCTACACCTTC. Residues: CASQGQGDYGYTF.

The chain uses TRBV30 and TRBJ2-5; possibly TRBD2 for D (6 bases). The CDR3 length is 15 residues. Germline V gene lookup returns CDR1 GTSNPN and CDR2 SVGIG (reference sequence). V was cut by 0 bases and J by 0 bases, with 11 bases left in between. CDR3 DNA sequence: TGTGCCTGGAGTGTAGGAGGGACGTACCAAGAGACCCAGTACTTC. This gives the protein CAWSVGGTYQETQYF. The full variable domain, rest sourced from reference TRBV30 and TRBJ2-5, is SQTIHQWPATLVQPVGSPLSLECTVEGTSNPNLYWYRQAAGRGLQLLFYSVGIGQISSEVPQNLSASRPQDRQFILSSKKLLLSDSGFYLCAWSVGGTYQETQYFGPGTRLLVL.

This chain uses TRBV18 with TRBJ2-7, with a weak D call TRBD2 (5 bases). V lost 6 bases, J lost 5 bases, and 14 bases lay in between. Germline V gene data show CDR1 as KGHSH and CDR2 as LQKENI. The CDR3 runs 13 residues. CDR3 nucleotide sequence: TGTGCCAGCTCCTTATCGGGGAATCACGAGCAGTACTTC. It yields the protein CASSLSGNHEQYF. The variable domain in full, with the rest retrieved from reference TRBV18 and TRBJ2-7, is NAGVMQNPRHLVRRRGQEARLRCSPMKGHSHVYWYRQLPEEGLKFMVYLQKENIIDESGMPKERFSAEFPKEGPSILRIQQVVRGDSAAYFCASSLSGNHEQYFGPGTRLTVT.

Turning to this clone: The sample holds other DNA sequences that translate to the same CDR3. The CDR3 protein is CASSSPTGRSYLQETQYF. Here the CDR3 DNA reads TGTGCCAGCAGTTCCCCGACAGGTAGGTCCTACCTTCAAGAGACCCAGTACTTC. V gene TRBV27 combines with J gene TRBJ2-5, with D possibly matching TRBD1 (6 bases). V was clipped by 4 bases and J by 2 bases, with 23 bases between them. In germline, CDR1 is MNHEY, CDR2 SMNVEV (reference sequence). The CDR3 contains 18 residues.

The chain carries TRBV28 and TRBJ2-3, with 10 bases matching TRBD2. V dropped 5 bases and J dropped 7; count of bases not matched to a gene: 9. CDR3 length: 15 residues. CDR1 is MDHEN and CDR2 is SYDVKM in the germline V gene. CDR3 loop: CASSSGGAFMNTQYF. CDR3 DNA: TGTGCCAGCAGTAGCGGGGGGGCTTTCATGAATACGCAGTATTTT.

The J gene is TRBJ2-7, the V gene TRBV6-5; the D gene is possibly TRBD1 (6 bases). Deletions cut 2 bases from V and 2 bases from J, with 10 bases between. Looked up from germline, CDR1 is MNHEY and CDR2 is SVGAGI. The length of the CDR3 is 14 residues. The CDR3 reads CASSYAGAAYEQYF. For the CDR3, the DNA is TGTGCCAGCAGTTACGCAGGGGCGGCCTACGAGCAGTACTTC.

This chain links TRBV19 with TRBJ2-5; 7 bases match TRBD2. The germline V gene encodes CDR1 LNHDA and CDR2 SQIVND (reference sequence). CDR3 length: 15 residues. With V trimmed by 5 bases and J by 4 bases, 10 bases remained unmatched. CDR3 sequence: CASSSRGVPTETQYF. In nucleotides, the CDR3 is TGTGCCAGTAGTTCCCGGGGGGTCCCGACAGAGACCCAGTACTTC.

The V call is TRBV30, the J call TRBJ1-4; the D is unclear. Germline CDR1 GTSNPN, CDR2 SVGIG (reference sequence). V gave up 6 bases and J gave up 8 bases, with 10 bases separating them. The CDR3 runs 11 residues. CDR3 DNA: TGTGCCTGCTCGTCGGGGGAAAAACTGTTTTTT. Protein sequence: CACSSGEKLFF.

The rearrangement joins TRBV7-2 to TRBJ1-1, with 9 bases that match TRBD1. Germline CDR1 is SGHTA and CDR2 is FQGNSA. J gave up 5 bases and V 3 bases, and 4 bases lay outside the gene matches. The length of the CDR3 is 14 residues. The CDR3 sequence: CASSFGQGLTEAFF. The CDR3 DNA reads TGTGCCAGCAGCTTCGGACAGGGGCTAACTGAAGCTTTCTTT.

The CDR3 loop reads CASSISGQGASPLHF. Written as DNA, the CDR3 is TGTGCCAGTAGTATATCGGGACAGGGGGCTTCACCCCTCCACTTT. The V gene is TRBV19, the J gene TRBJ1-6, with 12 bases that match TRBD1. Looked up from germline, CDR1 is LNHDA and CDR2 is SQIVND (reference sequence). CDR3 length: 15 amino acids. With 2 bases clipped from V and 9 bases from J, the junction kept 2 bases outside the gene matches.

V usage is TRBV20-1 and J usage is TRBJ1-1, with unresolved D. The CDR3 is 10 amino acids. V was shortened by 7 bases and J by 3 bases, with 6 bases between the two germline ends. Germline V gene sequence: CDR1 DFQATT, CDR2 SNEGSKA (reference sequence). The CDR3 loop reads CSVRDTEAFF. The CDR3 bases are TGCAGTGTACGGGACACTGAAGCTTTCTTT.

The CDR3 region has the DNA TGTGCCAGCAGTTTACAGGGGGCGTATGAAAAACTGTTTTTT. It yields the protein CASSLQGAYEKLFF. The chain uses TRBV27 and TRBJ1-4, with 8 bases lining up with TRBD1. Germline CDR1 reads MNHEY; CDR2 reads SMNVEV (reference sequence). This CDR3 comprises 14 residues. The V segment lost 2 bases and the J segment 6 bases; nucleotides outside the gene matches: 2.

This chain links TRBV28 with TRBJ2-4, with a tentative D call TRBD2 (7 bases). Looked up from germline, CDR1 is MDHEN and CDR2 is SYDVKM. Trimming removed 6 bases at V and 7 bases at J, with 16 bases between. The length of the CDR3 is 14 residues. CDR3 protein: CASSSSGGRNIQYF. The CDR3 DNA follows: TGTGCCAGCAGCTCTTCCGGGGGGCGGAACATTCAGTACTTC.

V and J are TRBV5-1 and TRBJ2-7; 10 nucleotides line up with TRBD1. Unmatched junction bases numbered 2, after V lost 8 bases and J lost 3 bases. CDR3 length: 12 residues. Germline CDR1 SGHRS, CDR2 YFSETQ. CDR3 sequence: CASWDRGYEQYF. CDR3 nucleotides: TGCGCCAGTTGGGACAGGGGCTACGAGCAGTACTTC.

This chain joins TRBV19 and TRBJ2-1; 8 bases match TRBD1. The CDR3 has 14 residues. CDR1 is LNHDA and CDR2 is SQIVND in the germline V gene (reference sequence). The ends lost 5 bases at V and 5 bases at J; junction bases unmatched: 5. CDR3 residues: CASSVTGDHNEQFF. As DNA, the CDR3 is TGTGCCAGTAGTGTGACAGGGGACCACAATGAGCAGTTCTTC.

The V call is TRBV10-1, the J call TRBJ2-3; 11 bases fit TRBD2. CDR1 is WNHNN and CDR2 is SYGVQD in the germline V gene (reference sequence). This CDR3 contains 18 residues. The ends lost 2 bases at V and 3 bases at J; junction bases unmatched: 10. CDR3 coding DNA: TGCGCCAGCAGTGAGGAGATAGCGGGGGGGCTCCGGACAGATACGCAGTATTTT. Residues: CASSEEIAGGLRTDTQYF.

This clone came up a few times. The chain combines TRBV27 with TRBJ2-1; 7 nucleotides align to TRBD2. Germline CDR1 and CDR2: MNHEY and SMNVEV (reference sequence). The CDR3 runs to 16 residues. V shed 8 bases and J 3 bases; nucleotides not matched to a gene: 13. In nucleotides, the CDR3 is TGTGCCAGCTTGGCCCTTAGCGGGTTCAACTACAATGAGCAGTTCTTC. Amino acid sequence: CASLALSGFNYNEQFF.

This chain connects TRBV29-1 to TRBJ2-7; no firm D call. The germline V gene has CDR1 SQVTM and CDR2 ANQGSEA. The CDR3 has 13 amino acids. V was clipped by 0 bases and J by 3 bases, with 9 bases between them. The CDR3 coding sequence is TGCAGCGTTGAAGATCGGTCGAACTACGAGCAGTACTTC. Translating gives CSVEDRSNYEQYF.

This clone appeared a few times. The chain has TRBV6-6 and TRBJ2-5; tentative D call: TRBD1 (6 bases). The DNA end favors TRBJ2-7, so the J call may be wrong. CDR1 and CDR2 (germline): MNHNY, SVGAGI (reference sequence). This CDR3 region has 15 residues. CDR3 region: CASSLKGDQPYEQYF. CDR3 coding DNA: TGTGCCAGCAGTTTAAAGGGGGACCAGCCCTACGAGCAGTACTTC.

This chain joins TRBV5-8 and TRBJ2-2, with 9 bases that match TRBD2. This CDR3 is 17 amino acids long. The J segment lost 6 bases and the V segment lost 4 bases, leaving 13 bases of the junction unmatched. Germline V lookup: CDR1 SGHTS, CDR2 YDEGEE. The CDR3 here is CASSAIGEREAAGELFF. CDR3 coding DNA: TGTGCCAGCAGCGCCATTGGTGAGCGGGAGGCCGCCGGGGAGCTGTTTTTT.

The V gene is TRBV4-1, the J gene TRBJ2-6, with TRBD2 matching over 11 bases. This CDR3 contains 17 residues. Germline values: CDR1 MGHRA, CDR2 YSYEKL. V lost 3 bases, J lost 3 bases, and 4 bases stayed unmatched. DNA of the CDR3: TGCGCCAGCAGCCACGGACTAGCGGGCGGTGGGGCCAACGTCCTGACTTTC. This sequence encodes CASSHGLAGGGANVLTF.

J is TRBJ2-7 and V is TRBV6-6; 10 nucleotides line up with TRBD2. Germline V gene sequence: CDR1 MNHNY, CDR2 SVGAGI (reference sequence). This CDR3 contains 15 residues. The V and J ends lost 6 bases and 0 bases, in that order; junction bases with no gene match: 5. The CDR3 region is CASSRPSGGSYEQYF. The CDR3 DNA sequence: TGTGCCAGCAGCCGCCCTAGCGGGGGCTCCTACGAGCAGTACTTC.

This rearrangement joins TRBV5-1 to TRBJ1-1, with TRBD1 matching over 10 bases. This CDR3 spans 15 amino acids. Per the germline V gene, CDR1 is SGHRS and CDR2 is YFSETQ. Unmatched junction bases numbered 9, after V lost 4 bases and J lost 6 bases. The CDR3 loop reads CASSVDRDRGSEAFF. CDR3 sequence (DNA): TGCGCCAGCAGCGTTGACCGGGACAGGGGATCTGAAGCTTTCTTT.

The rearrangement uses TRBV14 and TRBJ2-7; 9 bases are shared with TRBD1. In germline, CDR1 is SGHDN, CDR2 FVKESK. V lost 4 bases and J lost 3; bases outside the gene matches: 10. CDR3 size: 16 residues. The CDR3 reads CASSRTSGQGYYEQYF. The CDR3 region has the DNA TGTGCCAGCAGCCGGACCTCGGGACAGGGATACTACGAGCAGTACTTC. Together with reference TRBV14 and TRBJ2-7, the CDR3 gives the full variable domain: EAGVTQFPSHSVIEKGQTVTLRCDPISGHDNLYWYRRVMGKEIKFLLHFVKESKQDESGMPNNRFLAERTGGTYSTLKVQPAELEDSGVYFCASSRTSGQGYYEQYFGPGTRLTVT.

The rearrangement links TRBV11-2 to TRBJ2-7; 10 nucleotides agree with TRBD1. In germline, CDR1 is SGHAT, CDR2 FQNNGV. Trimming removed 6 bases from V and 5 bases from J; junction bases left unmatched: 4. This CDR3 contains 13 residues. CDR3 DNA: TGTGCCAGCAGGGACAGGGGGATAAACGAGCAGTACTTC. It translates to CASRDRGINEQYF.

A remark on this clone: Other DNA sequences from this sample encode an identical CDR3 as well. This chain links TRBV30 with TRBJ2-7, with D unclear. In germline, CDR1 is GTSNPN, CDR2 SVGIG (reference sequence). There are 11 residues in the CDR3. V lost 2 bases and J 3 bases, leaving 5 bases between the germline ends. The CDR3 sequence: CAWSSGYEQYF. Here the CDR3 DNA reads TGTGCCTGGAGTTCCGGCTACGAGCAGTACTTC.

The rearrangement joins TRBV30 to TRBJ2-5; maybe TRBD1 (5 bases). CDR3 length: 15 amino acids. Germline loops: CDR1 GTSNPN, CDR2 SVGIG (reference sequence). With 4 bases removed from V and 2 bases from J, the gap between germline ends came to 17 bases. The CDR3 sequence: CAWTVGATVQETQYF. The CDR3 nucleotides are TGTGCCTGGACCGTAGGGGCGACAGTACAAGAGACCCAGTACTTC.